This T cell receptor beta chain stems from a study of regulatory T cells in long-lasting Graves disease. Combining iRepertoire HTBI primers with Arm-PCR of CDR3 regions, the authors built TCR beta libraries. Each CDR3 protein gets one entry after TCRdb re-called the multiplex PCR reads with MiXCR. The top ten clones hold about a quarter of a sample with 420,000 or so distinct CDR3 sequences, 15% to 20% of them seen once. The time point is: newly diagnosed GD, antithyroid drugs for less than 3 months. Following extraction of RNA from PBMCs, that RNA was used to make the TCR library. V shed 4 bases and J shed 0 bases, with 13 bases lying between them. This CDR3 contains 16 residues. This clonotype was observed at least ten times. The sample also formed part of further work on T cells in Graves' hyperthyroidism and ophthalmopathy.

The rearrangement links TRBV12-3 or TRBV12-4 to TRBJ2-1; tentatively, D is TRBD1 or TRBD2 (5 bases each). The sample consisted of peripheral blood mononuclear cells (PBMCs), taken at new diagnosis, from a patient treated with antithyroid drugs. The source is a young woman with Graves disease. CDR3 in DNA: TGTGCCAGCAGTTCCCGGGGACCCAGCTCCTACAATGAGCAGTTCTTC. Its protein is CASSSRGPSSYNEQFF.